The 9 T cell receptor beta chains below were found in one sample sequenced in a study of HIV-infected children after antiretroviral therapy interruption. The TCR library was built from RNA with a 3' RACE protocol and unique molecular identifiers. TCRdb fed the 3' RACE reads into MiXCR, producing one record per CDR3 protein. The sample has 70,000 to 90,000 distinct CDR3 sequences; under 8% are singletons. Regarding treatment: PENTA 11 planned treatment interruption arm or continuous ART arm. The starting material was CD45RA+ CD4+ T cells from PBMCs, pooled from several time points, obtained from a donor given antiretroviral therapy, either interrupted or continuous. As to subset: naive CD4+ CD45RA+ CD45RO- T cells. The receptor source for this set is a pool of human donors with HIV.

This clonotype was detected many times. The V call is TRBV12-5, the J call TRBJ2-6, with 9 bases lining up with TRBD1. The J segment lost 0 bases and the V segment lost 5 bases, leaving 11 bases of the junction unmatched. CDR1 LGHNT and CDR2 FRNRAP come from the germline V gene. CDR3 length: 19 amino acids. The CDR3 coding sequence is TGTGCTAGTGGTCCCACTGGGACAGGGCTTCGCTCTGGGGCCAACGTCCTGACTTTC. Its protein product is CASGPTGTGLRSGANVLTF.

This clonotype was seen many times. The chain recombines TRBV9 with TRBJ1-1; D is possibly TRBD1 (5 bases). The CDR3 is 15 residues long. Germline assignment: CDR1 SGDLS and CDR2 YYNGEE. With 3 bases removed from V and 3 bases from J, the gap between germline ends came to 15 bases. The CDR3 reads CASSAGLGVDTEAFF. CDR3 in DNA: TGTGCCAGCAGCGCTGGGTTGGGGGTGGACACTGAAGCTTTCTTT.

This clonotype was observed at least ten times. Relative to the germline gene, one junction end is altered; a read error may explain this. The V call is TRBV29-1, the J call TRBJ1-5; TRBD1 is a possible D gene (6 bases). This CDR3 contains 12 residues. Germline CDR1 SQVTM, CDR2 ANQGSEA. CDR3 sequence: CSVQETGQPQHF. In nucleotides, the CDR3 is TGCAGCGTTCAAGAGACAGGCCAGCCCCAGCATTTT.

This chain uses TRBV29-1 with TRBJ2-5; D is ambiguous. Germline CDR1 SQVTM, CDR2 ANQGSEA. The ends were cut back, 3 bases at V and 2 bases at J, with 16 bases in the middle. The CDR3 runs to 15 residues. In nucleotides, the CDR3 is TGCAGCGTTGATGAAGTTAACTTCTTTCAAGAGACCCAGTACTTC. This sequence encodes CSVDEVNFFQETQYF.

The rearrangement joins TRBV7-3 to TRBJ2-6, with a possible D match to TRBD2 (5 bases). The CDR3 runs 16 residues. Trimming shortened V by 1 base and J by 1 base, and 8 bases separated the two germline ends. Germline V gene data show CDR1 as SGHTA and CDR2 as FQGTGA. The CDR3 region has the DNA TGTGCCAGCAGCTTAAATCGGGGTTCTGGGGCCAACGTCCTGACTTTC. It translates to CASSLNRGSGANVLTF.

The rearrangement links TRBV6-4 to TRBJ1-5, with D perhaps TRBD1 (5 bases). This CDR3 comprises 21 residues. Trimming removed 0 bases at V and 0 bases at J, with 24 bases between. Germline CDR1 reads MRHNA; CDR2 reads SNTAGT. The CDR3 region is CASSDSTTRGWGIYSNQPQHF. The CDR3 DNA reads TGTGCCAGCAGTGACTCGACTACGAGAGGATGGGGGATTTATAGCAATCAGCCCCAGCATTTT.

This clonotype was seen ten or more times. For the CDR3, the DNA is TGCGCCAGCAGTCAACTAGCGGGAGGAGTAAGCAACGAGCAGTACTTC. Amino acids: CASSQLAGGVSNEQYF. The chain couples TRBV23-1 to TRBJ2-7; 11 bases are a match to TRBD2. TRBV23-1 is marked as an open reading frame, function uncertain. This CDR3 contains 16 residues. V shed 2 bases and J 5 bases; nucleotides not matched to a gene: 8.

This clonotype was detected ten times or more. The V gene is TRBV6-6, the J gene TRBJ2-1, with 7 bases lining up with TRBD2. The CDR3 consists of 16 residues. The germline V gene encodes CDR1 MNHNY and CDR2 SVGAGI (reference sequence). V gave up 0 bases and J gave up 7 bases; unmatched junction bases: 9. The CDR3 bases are TGTGCCAGCAGTTACTCTGTGGGCGGGGGAGGGAATGAGCAGTTCTTC. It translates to CASSYSVGGGGNEQFF.

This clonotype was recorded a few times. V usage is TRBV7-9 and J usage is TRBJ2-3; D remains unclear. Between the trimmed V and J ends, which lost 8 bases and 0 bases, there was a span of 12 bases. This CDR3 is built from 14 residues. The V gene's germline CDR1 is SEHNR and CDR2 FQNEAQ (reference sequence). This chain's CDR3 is CASVGRRSTDTQYF. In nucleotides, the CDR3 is TGTGCCAGCGTTGGGCGGAGAAGCACAGATACGCAGTATTTT.